This entry lists 18 T cell receptor beta chains sequenced from one sample in a study of blood T cell repertoires in COVID-19. The repertoire was sequenced with immunoSEQ multiplex PCR; TCRdb's copy has only in-frame clones and lacks some. The data hold around 89,000 clones, with around 89% observed a single time. The sample consisted of peripheral blood. These receptors came from a man aged 45-60 years with acute or convalescent COVID-19.

CDR3 bases: TGTGCCTGGAGCGCACAGGTCTCCAATGGCTACACCTTC. The encoded protein is CAWSAQVSNGYTF. V and J are TRBV30 and TRBJ1-2; possibly TRBD1 for D (5 bases). Germline assignment: CDR1 GTSNPN and CDR2 SVGIG (reference sequence). Trimming stripped 3 bases from V and 6 bases from J, with 14 bases between. The CDR3 extends over 13 amino acids.

This clone showed up just once. The chain carries TRBV5-6 and TRBJ2-7, with a tentative D call TRBD2 (5 bases). This CDR3 is 14 amino acids long. V was pared by 0 bases and J by 3 bases, with 10 bases between. The V gene's germline CDR1 is SGHDT and CDR2 YYEEEE. CDR3 in amino acids: CASSLAGRDYEQYV. The CDR3 nucleotides read TGTGCCAGCAGCTTGGCAGGACGGGACTACGAGCAGTACGTC.

The chain recombines TRBV6-6 with TRBJ1-5, with no clear D. The germline gives CDR1 MNHNY, CDR2 SVGAGI (reference sequence). The CDR3 sequence is 13 residues long. Trimming left V 0 bases short and J 7 bases short, with 7 bases between. The CDR3 nucleotides read TGTGCCAGCAGTTACTCTGGGAGCCAGCCCCAGCATTTT. This gives the protein CASSYSGSQPQHF.

The rearrangement uses TRBV21-1 and TRBJ2-2; the table's D call TRBD2 went unverified against the DNA. TRBV21-1 is reported as a pseudogene. The CDR3 runs to 17 residues. CDR3 residues: CASSLFLRGGDTGELFF. CDR3 coding DNA: TGTGCCAGCAGCCTCTTTTTACGCGGGGGTGACACCGGGGAGCTGTTTTTT.

As concerns this clone: This specimen includes other DNA sequences encoding the same CDR3. The V call is TRBV30, the J call TRBJ2-7; 9 bases are a match to TRBD2. Germline-derived CDR1 and CDR2 are GTSNPN and SVGIG (reference sequence). V was pared by 4 bases and J by 1 base, with 8 bases of the junction left unmatched. The CDR3 has 15 residues. CDR3 DNA: TGTGCCTGGATTCGGCGGGGGGGCGGGTCCTACGAGCAGTACTTC. Translated: CAWIRRGGGSYEQYF.

The V and J genes are TRBV19 and TRBJ2-5; TRBD2 matches at 9 bases. The germline V gene has CDR1 LNHDA and CDR2 SQIVND (reference sequence). V was clipped by 5 bases and J by 1 base; unmatched bases: 5. The CDR3 loop spans 15 amino acids. CDR3 nucleotides: TGTGCCAGTAGTTCAGATAGCGGGGGCCAAGAGACCCAGTACTTC. This sequence encodes CASSSDSGGQETQYF.

The rearrangement links TRBV30 to TRBJ2-7; 7 bases agree with TRBD1. CDR1 and CDR2 (germline): GTSNPN, SVGIG (reference sequence). This CDR3 is 15 amino acids long. The V segment lost 1 base and the J segment 0 bases; nucleotides outside the gene matches: 6. The CDR3 DNA is TGTGCCTGGAGTGGGACAGGCCGCTTCTCCTACGAGCAGTACTTC. It yields the protein CAWSGTGRFSYEQYF.

This chain uses TRBV11-3 with TRBJ1-1; D may be TRBD1 (6 bases). The CDR3 consists of 14 residues. Trimming removed 5 bases at V and 5 bases at J, with 15 bases between. Germline values: CDR1 SGHNT, CDR2 YENEEA. The CDR3 region is CASSIGGGGTEAFF. CDR3 nucleotides: TGTGCCAGCAGCATAGGGGGAGGAGGGACTGAAGCTTTCTTT.

The J gene is TRBJ1-5, the V gene TRBV5-1; D is undetermined. Trimming removed 4 bases from V and 5 bases from J, with 10 bases in between. The CDR3 is 13 amino acids. Germline V gene data show CDR1 as SGHRS and CDR2 as YFSETQ. In nucleotides, the CDR3 is TGCGCCAGCAGCCTTGACGGGGATCAGCCCCAGCATTTT. Amino acids: CASSLDGDQPQHF.

This sequence joins TRBV5-6 and TRBJ1-5; D possibly corresponds to TRBD1 (5 bases). CDR3 length equals 17 residues. V lost 4 bases, J lost 2 bases, and 19 bases lay in between. Germline V gives CDR1 SGHDT, CDR2 YYEEEE. The CDR3 loop reads CASSRGQGSGRNQPQHF. The CDR3 DNA reads as TGTGCCAGCAGCCGCGGACAAGGGTCAGGCCGCAATCAGCCCCAGCATTTT.

The V gene is TRBV5-1, the J gene TRBJ1-2; D might be TRBD1 (5 bases). This CDR3 is 14 amino acids long. Trimming pared 0 bases from V and 8 bases from J, leaving 14 bases between. From germline, CDR1 is SGHRS and CDR2 YFSETQ. DNA of the CDR3: TGCGCCAGCAGCTTGGTCAGGGAGGGAGACGGCTACACCTTC. It specifies CASSLVREGDGYTF.

The chain links TRBV4-1 to TRBJ2-1; 10 nucleotides align to TRBD2. Germline CDR1 reads MGHRA; CDR2 reads YSYEKL. V was clipped by 4 bases and J by 9 bases; unmatched bases: 12. The CDR3 length is 16 residues. The CDR3 bases are TGCGCCAGCAGCCCAGACGAAGCGGGGGGGGCGAGTGAGCAGTTCTTC. Translating it yields CASSPDEAGGASEQFF.

The rearrangement links TRBV11-3 to TRBJ2-5; D is perhaps TRBD2 (5 bases). The CDR3 length is 15 residues. V was shortened by 4 bases and J by 5 bases, with 17 bases between the two germline ends. From germline, CDR1 is SGHNT and CDR2 YENEEA. CDR3 residues: CASSSTGSRGETQYF. The DNA of the CDR3 is TGTGCCAGCAGCTCTACGGGTTCCCGAGGGGAGACCCAGTACTTC.

This chain uses TRBV15 with TRBJ2-7; TRBD1 is a possible D gene (5 bases). Between the trimmed V and J ends, which lost 1 base and 1 base, there was a span of 8 bases. CDR1 LNHNV and CDR2 YYDKDF come from the germline V gene (reference sequence). The CDR3 has 14 amino acids. In DNA, the CDR3 is TGTGCCACCAGCAGAGGGCAGGGATCCTACGAGCAGTACTTC. Translation gives CATSRGQGSYEQYF.

The chain couples TRBV10-1 to TRBJ2-3; maybe TRBD2 (5 bases). CDR1 and CDR2 from the germline V gene are WNHNN and SYGVQD (reference sequence). The CDR3 sequence is 14 residues long. V lost 6 bases and J 2 bases, leaving 12 bases between the germline ends. The CDR3 is CASRDWLITDTQYF. The CDR3, as DNA: TGCGCCAGCAGGGACTGGCTGATCACAGATACGCAGTATTTT.

The chain uses TRBV27 and TRBJ2-3; 7 bases fit TRBD1. The ends lost 6 bases at V and 3 bases at J; junction bases unmatched: 3. This CDR3 region has 13 residues. The germline CDR1 and CDR2 sequences are MNHEY and SMNVEV (reference sequence). The CDR3 reads CASRTGQTDTQYF. CDR3 in DNA: TGTGCCAGCAGGACAGGGCAAACAGATACGCAGTATTTT.

The chain recombines TRBV10-3 with TRBJ2-3, with D perhaps TRBD1 (6 bases). This CDR3 has 15 amino acids. Germline CDR1 ENHRY, CDR2 SYGVKD. V lost 9 bases to trimming and J lost 2 bases, with 18 bases between them. The CDR3, as DNA: TGTGCCATTCAGACCGGGACACAAGTCACAGATACGCAGTATTTT. Its translation: CAIQTGTQVTDTQYF.

The chain joins TRBV28 to TRBJ2-1; D remains unclear. The CDR3 runs 14 residues. The V and J ends lost 5 bases and 8 bases respectively, with 16 bases between them. In germline, CDR1 is MDHEN, CDR2 SYDVKM. In nucleotides, the CDR3 is TGTGCCAGCAGTCCGGGTTTCCGTCGGGATGAGCAGTTCTTC. Its translation is CASSPGFRRDEQFF.